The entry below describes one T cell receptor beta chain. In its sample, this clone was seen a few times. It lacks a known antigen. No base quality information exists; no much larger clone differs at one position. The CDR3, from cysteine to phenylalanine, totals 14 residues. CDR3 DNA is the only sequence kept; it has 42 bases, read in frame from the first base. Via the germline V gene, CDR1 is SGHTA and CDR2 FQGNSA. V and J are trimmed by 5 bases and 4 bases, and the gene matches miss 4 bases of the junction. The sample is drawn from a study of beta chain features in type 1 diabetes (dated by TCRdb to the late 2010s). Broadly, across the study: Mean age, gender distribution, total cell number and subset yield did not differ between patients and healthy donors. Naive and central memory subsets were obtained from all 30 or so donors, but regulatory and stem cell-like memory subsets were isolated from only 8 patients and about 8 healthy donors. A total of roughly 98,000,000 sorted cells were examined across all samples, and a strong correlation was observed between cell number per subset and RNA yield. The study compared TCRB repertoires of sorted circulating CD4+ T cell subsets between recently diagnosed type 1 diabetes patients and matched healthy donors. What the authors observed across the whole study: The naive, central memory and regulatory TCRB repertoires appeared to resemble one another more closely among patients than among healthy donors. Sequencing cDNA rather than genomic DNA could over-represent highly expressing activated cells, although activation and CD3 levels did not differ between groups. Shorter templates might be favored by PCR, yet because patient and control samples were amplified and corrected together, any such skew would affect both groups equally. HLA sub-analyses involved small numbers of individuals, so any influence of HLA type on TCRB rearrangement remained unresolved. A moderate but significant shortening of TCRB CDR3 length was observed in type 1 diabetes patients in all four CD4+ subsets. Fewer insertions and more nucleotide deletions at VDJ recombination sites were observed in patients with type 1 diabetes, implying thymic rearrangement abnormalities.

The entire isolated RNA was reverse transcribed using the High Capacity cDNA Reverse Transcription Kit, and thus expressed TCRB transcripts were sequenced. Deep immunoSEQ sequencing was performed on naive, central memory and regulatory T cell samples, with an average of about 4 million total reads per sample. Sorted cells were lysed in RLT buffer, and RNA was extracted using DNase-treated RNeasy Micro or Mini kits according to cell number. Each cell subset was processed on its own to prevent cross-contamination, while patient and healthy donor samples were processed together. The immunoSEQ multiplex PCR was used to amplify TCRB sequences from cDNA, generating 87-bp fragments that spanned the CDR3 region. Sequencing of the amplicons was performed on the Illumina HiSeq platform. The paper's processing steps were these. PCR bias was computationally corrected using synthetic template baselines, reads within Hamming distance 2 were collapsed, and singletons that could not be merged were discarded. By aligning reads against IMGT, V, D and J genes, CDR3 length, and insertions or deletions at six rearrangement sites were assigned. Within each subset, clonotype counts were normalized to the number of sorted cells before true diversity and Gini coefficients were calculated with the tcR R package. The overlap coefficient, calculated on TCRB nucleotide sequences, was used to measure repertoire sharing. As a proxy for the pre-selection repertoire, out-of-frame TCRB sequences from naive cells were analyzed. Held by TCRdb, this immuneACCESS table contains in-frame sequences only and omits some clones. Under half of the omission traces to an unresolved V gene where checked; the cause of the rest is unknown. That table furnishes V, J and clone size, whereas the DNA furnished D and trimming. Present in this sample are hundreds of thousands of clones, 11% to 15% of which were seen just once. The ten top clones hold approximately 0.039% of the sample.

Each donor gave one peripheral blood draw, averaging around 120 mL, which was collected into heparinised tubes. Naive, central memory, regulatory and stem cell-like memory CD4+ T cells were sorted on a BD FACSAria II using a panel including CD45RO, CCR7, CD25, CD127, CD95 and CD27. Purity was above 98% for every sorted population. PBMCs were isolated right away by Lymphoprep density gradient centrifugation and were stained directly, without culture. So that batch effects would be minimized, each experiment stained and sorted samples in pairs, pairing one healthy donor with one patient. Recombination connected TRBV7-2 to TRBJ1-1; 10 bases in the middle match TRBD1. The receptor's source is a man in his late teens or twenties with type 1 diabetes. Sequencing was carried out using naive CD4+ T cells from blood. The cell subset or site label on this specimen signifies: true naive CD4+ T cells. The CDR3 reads CASSRRDRGTEAFF. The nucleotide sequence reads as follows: TGTGCCAGCAGCCGCCGGGACAGGGGCACTGAAGCTTTCTTT.